This passage covers 9 T cell receptor beta chains from one sample sequenced in a study of glioma-infiltrating T cells after dendritic cell vaccination. Sequencing used immunoSEQ multiplex PCR; TCRdb keeps in-frame clones, though not all of them. The sample has about 96,000 clones, 75% to 85% seen once. The starting material was blood, obtained before dendritic cell vaccination. These receptor sequences come from a human donor with glioblastoma.

The chain joins TRBV11-2 to TRBJ2-3, with 9 bases identical to TRBD2. The V and J ends lost 5 bases and 0 bases, in that order; junction bases with no gene match: 3. Germline values: CDR1 SGHAT, CDR2 FQNNGV. The CDR3 length is 15 residues. The CDR3 nucleotides are TGTGCCAGCAGCCCTCTAGCGGGGAGCACAGATACGCAGTATTTT. Its translation is CASSPLAGSTDTQYF.

The chain uses TRBV30 and TRBJ2-7, with 8 bases aligning to TRBD1. This CDR3 has 14 amino acids. V lost 5 bases to trimming and J lost 5 bases; unmatched junction nucleotides: 11. Germline loops: CDR1 GTSNPN, CDR2 SVGIG (reference sequence). The CDR3 DNA reads TGTGCCTGGGCGTTCCGGGACAGGATTCACGAGCAGTACTTC. Its translation is CAWAFRDRIHEQYF.

The CDR3 loop is CASSQTGVGTNVLTF. The CDR3 DNA sequence: TGTGCCAGTAGTCAAACAGGGGTGGGTACCAACGTCCTGACTTTC. V usage is TRBV19 and J usage is TRBJ2-6, with 7 bases aligning to TRBD1. Germline CDR1 reads LNHDA; CDR2 reads SQIVND (reference sequence). CDR3 length: 15 residues. J lost 8 bases, V lost 5 bases, and 9 bases had no gene match.

This clone was detected a few times. The rearrangement joins TRBV21-1 to TRBJ1-1; the table's D call, TRBD1, has no DNA check behind it. TRBV21-1 is an annotated pseudogene. The CDR3 runs 19 residues. The CDR3 sequence: CASNPAPDRLELADTEAFF. The CDR3 nucleotides read TGTGCCAGCAACCCTGCACCCGACAGGTTGGAGTTAGCTGACACTGAAGCTTTCTTT.

The count of this clone is one. This chain uses TRBV7-2 with TRBJ2-5, with 8 nucleotides matching TRBD2. With 5 bases clipped from V and 1 base from J, the junction kept 12 bases outside the gene matches. Germline V CDR1 and CDR2: SGHTA, FQGNSA. The CDR3 length is 17 residues. CDR3 residues: CASSRSTAGGRQETQYF. In DNA form, the CDR3 reads TGTGCCAGCAGCCGATCCACGGCGGGGGGCCGCCAAGAGACCCAGTACTTC.

The chain joins TRBV2 to TRBJ1-3; 9 positions match TRBD1. The CDR3 has 15 residues. Germline V gene lookup returns CDR1 SNHLY and CDR2 FYNNEI. The V segment lost 6 bases and the J segment 3 bases; nucleotides outside the gene matches: 6. DNA for the CDR3: TGTGCCAGCAGCCAACAGGGGGCGAGTGGAAACACCATATATTTT. It codes for CASSQQGASGNTIYF.

V usage is TRBV6-6 and J usage is TRBJ1-2; D is possibly TRBD1 (5 bases). The CDR3 consists of 12 residues. Germline assignment: CDR1 MNHNY and CDR2 SVGAGI (reference sequence). The V end lost 6 bases, the J end lost 8 bases, and 13 bases lay between the germline ends. The CDR3: CASSPGTRGYTF. For the CDR3, the DNA is TGTGCCAGCAGCCCCGGGACTCGGGGCTACACCTTC.

This chain uses TRBV19 with TRBJ2-5; weak D call: TRBD1 (5 bases). From germline, CDR1 is LNHDA and CDR2 SQIVND (reference sequence). Trimming left V 3 bases short and J 2 bases short, with 16 bases between. This CDR3 comprises 16 residues. This CDR3 reads CASSIHQGRFQETQYF. As DNA, the CDR3 is TGTGCCAGTAGTATTCATCAGGGCCGTTTTCAAGAGACCCAGTACTTC.

The chain links TRBV9 to TRBJ2-1, with D hard to call. The CDR3 is 13 residues long. Germline values: CDR1 SGDLS, CDR2 YYNGEE. The V end lost 0 bases, the J end lost 9 bases, and 10 bases lay between the germline ends. CDR3 bases: TGTGCCAGCAGCGTAGACCCCCTAACTGAGCAGTTCTTC. As protein: CASSVDPLTEQFF.